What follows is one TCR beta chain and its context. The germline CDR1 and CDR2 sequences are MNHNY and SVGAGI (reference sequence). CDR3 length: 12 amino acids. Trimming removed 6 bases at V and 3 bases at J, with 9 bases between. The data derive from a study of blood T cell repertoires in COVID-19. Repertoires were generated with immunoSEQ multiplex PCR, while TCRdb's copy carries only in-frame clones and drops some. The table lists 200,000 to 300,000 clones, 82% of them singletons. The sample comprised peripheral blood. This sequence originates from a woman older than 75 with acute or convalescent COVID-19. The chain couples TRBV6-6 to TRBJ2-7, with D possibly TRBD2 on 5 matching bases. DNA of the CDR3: TGTGCCAGCAGCGGACTTGGCTACGAGCAGTACTTC. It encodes CASSGLGYEQYF.